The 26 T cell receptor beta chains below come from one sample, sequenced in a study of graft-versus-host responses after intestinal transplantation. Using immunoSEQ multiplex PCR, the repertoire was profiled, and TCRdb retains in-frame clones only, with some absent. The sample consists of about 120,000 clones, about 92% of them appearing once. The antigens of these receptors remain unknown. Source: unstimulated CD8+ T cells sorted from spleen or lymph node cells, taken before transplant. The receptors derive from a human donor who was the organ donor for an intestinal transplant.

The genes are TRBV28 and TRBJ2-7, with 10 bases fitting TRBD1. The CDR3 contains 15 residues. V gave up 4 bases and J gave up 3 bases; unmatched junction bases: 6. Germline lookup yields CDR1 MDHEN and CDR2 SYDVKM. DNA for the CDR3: TGTGCCAGCAGTTCTGGGACAGGGGCGATCTACGAGCAGTACTTC. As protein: CASSSGTGAIYEQYF. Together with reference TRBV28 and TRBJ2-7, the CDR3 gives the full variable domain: DVKVTQSSRYLVKRTGEKVFLECVQDMDHENMFWYRQDPGLGLRLIYFSYDVKMKEKGDIPEGYSVSREKKERFSLILESASTNQTSMYLCASSSGTGAIYEQYFGPGTRLTVT.

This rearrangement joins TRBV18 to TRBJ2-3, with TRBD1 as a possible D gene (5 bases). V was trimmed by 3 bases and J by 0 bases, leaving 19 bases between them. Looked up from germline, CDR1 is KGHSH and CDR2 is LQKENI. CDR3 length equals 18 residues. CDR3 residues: CASSPSRARTFSTDTQYF. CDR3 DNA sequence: TGTGCCAGCTCACCCTCCAGGGCTAGGACCTTTAGCACAGATACGCAGTATTTT. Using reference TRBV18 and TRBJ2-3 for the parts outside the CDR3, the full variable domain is NAGVMQNPRHLVRRRGQEARLRCSPMKGHSHVYWYRQLPEEGLKFMVYLQKENIIDESGMPKERFSAEFPKEGPSILRIQQVVRGDSAAYFCASSPSRARTFSTDTQYFGPGTRLTVL.

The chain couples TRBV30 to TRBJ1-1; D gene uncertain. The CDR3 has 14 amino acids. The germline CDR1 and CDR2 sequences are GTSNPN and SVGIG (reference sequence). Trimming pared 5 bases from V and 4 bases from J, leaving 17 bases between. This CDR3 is CAWVEPPSGTEAFF. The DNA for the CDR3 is TGTGCCTGGGTTGAGCCCCCCTCGGGCACTGAAGCTTTCTTT. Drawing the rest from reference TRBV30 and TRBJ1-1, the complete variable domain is SQTIHQWPATLVQPVGSPLSLECTVEGTSNPNLYWYRQAAGRGLQLLFYSVGIGQISSEVPQNLSASRPQDRQFILSSKKLLLSDSGFYLCAWVEPPSGTEAFFGQGTRLTVV.

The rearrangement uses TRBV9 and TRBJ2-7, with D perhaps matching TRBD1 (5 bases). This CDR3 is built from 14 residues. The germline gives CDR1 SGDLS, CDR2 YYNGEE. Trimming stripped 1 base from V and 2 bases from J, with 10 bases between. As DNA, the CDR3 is TGTGCCAGCAGCGTAAGTGGGGCTGCCTACGAGCAGTACTTC. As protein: CASSVSGAAYEQYF.

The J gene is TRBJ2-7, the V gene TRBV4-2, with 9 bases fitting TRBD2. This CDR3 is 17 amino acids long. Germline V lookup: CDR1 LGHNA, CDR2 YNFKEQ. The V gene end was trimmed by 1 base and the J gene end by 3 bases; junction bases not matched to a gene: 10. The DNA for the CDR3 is TGTGCCAGCAGCCAAGGTTACATAGCGGGGGTGAACTACGAGCAGTACTTC. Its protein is CASSQGYIAGVNYEQYF.

The DNA for the CDR3 is TGTGCCAGCAGCCAACCTAGCGGGACAAGGTACGAGCAGTACTTC. Protein: CASSQPSGTRYEQYF. The V and J genes are TRBV6-1 and TRBJ2-7, with 9 bases matching TRBD2. The CDR3 runs 15 residues. The junction had 10 bases not matched to a gene; V was cut back by 6 bases and J by 4 bases. CDR1 and CDR2 (germline): MNHNS, SASEGT.

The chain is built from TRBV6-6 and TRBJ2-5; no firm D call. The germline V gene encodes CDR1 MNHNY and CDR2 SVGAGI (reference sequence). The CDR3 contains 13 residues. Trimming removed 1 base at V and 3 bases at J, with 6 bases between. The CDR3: CASSYLWEETQYF. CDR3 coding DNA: TGTGCCAGCAGTTACTTATGGGAAGAGACCCAGTACTTC.

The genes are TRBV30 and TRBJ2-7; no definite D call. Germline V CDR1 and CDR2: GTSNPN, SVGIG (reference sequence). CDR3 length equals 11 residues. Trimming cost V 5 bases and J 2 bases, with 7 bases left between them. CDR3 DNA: TGTGCCTGGGGCCCCGCCTACGAGCAGTACTTC. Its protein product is CAWGPAYEQYF.

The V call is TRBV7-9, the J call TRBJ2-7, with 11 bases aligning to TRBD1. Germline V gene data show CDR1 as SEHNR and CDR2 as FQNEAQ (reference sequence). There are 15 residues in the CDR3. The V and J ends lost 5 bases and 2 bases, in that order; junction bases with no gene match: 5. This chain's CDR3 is CASSPGTGGTYEQYF. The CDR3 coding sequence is TGTGCCAGCAGCCCAGGGACAGGGGGGACCTACGAGCAGTACTTC.

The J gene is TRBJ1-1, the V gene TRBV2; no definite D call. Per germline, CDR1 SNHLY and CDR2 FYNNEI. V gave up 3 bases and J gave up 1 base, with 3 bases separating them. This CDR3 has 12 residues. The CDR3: CASSDRNTEAFF. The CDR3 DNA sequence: TGTGCCAGCAGTGACAGGAACACTGAAGCTTTCTTT. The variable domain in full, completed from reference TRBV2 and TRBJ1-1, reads EPEVTQTPSHQVTQMGQEVILRCVPISNHLYFYWYRQILGQKVEFLVSFYNNEISEKSEIFDDQFSVERPDGSNFTLKIRSTKLEDSAMYFCASSDRNTEAFFGQGTRLTVV.

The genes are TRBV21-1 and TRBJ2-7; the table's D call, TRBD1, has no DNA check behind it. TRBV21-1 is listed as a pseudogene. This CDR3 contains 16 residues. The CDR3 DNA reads TGTGCCAGCAGCAAAGGCAAGGTAGACAGAATCTACGAGCAGTACTTC. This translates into CASSKGKVDRIYEQYF.

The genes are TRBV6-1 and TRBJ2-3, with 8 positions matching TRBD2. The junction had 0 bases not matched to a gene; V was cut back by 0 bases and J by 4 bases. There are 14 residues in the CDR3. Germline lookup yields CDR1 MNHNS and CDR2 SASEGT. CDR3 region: CASSEAGLADTQYF. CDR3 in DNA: TGTGCCAGCAGTGAAGCGGGACTAGCAGATACGCAGTATTTT.

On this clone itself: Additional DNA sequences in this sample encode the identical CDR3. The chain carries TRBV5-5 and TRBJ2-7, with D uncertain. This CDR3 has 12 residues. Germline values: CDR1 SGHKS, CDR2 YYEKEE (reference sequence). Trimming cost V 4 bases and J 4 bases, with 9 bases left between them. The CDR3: CASSLWGYEQYF. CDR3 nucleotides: TGTGCCAGCAGCCTCTGGGGATACGAGCAGTACTTC.

Written as DNA, the CDR3 is TGTGCCAGCAGTCTCCGTAGCGCTCGTTCCTACAATGAGCAGTTCTTC. It codes for CASSLRSARSYNEQFF. This chain links TRBV14 with TRBJ2-1, with D perhaps TRBD2 (5 bases). This CDR3 has 16 residues. The germline gives CDR1 SGHDN, CDR2 FVKESK. V lost 6 bases and J lost 1, with 16 bases in between.

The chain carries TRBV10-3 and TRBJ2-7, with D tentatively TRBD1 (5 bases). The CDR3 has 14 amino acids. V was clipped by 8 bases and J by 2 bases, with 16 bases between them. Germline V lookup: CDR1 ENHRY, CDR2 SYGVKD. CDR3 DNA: TGTGCCATCGCCCCCAGGACACCTGCCTACGAGCAGTACTTC. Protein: CAIAPRTPAYEQYF.

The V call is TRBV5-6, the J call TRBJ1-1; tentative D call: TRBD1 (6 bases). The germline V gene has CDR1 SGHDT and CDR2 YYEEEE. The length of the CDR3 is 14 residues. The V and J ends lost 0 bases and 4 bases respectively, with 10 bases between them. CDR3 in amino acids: CASSLVGGGTEAFF. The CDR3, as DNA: TGTGCCAGCAGCTTGGTGGGGGGCGGCACTGAAGCTTTCTTT.

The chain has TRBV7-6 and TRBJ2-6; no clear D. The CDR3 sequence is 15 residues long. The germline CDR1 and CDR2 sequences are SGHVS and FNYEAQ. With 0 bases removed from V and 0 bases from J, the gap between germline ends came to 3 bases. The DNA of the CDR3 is TGTGCCAGCAGCTTAGCCTTCTCTGGGGCCAACGTCCTGACTTTC. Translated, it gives CASSLAFSGANVLTF.

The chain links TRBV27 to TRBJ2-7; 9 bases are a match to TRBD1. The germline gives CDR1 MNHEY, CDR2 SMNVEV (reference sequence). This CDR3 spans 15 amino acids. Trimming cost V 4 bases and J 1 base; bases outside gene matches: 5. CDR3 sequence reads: CASSYRQGGSYEQYF. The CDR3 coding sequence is TGTGCCAGCAGTTACCGACAGGGGGGTTCCTACGAGCAGTACTTC.

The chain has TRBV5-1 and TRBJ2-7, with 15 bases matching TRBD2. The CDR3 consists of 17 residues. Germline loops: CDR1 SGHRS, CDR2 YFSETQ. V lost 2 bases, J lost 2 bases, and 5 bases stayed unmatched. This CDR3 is CASSFGLAGGFAYEQYF. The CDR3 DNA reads TGCGCCAGCAGCTTCGGACTAGCGGGAGGGTTCGCCTACGAGCAGTACTTC.

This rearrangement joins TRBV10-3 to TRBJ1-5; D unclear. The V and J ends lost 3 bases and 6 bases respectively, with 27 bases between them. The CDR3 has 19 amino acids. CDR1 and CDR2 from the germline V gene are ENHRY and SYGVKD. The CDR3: CAISEGWFLWPTPFQPQHF. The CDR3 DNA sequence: TGTGCCATCAGTGAAGGTTGGTTTTTATGGCCTACTCCCTTTCAGCCCCAGCATTTT.

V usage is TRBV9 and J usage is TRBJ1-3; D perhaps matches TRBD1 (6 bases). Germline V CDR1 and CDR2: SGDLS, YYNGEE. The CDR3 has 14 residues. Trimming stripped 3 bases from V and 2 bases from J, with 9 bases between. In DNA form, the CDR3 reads TGTGCCAGCAGCGGAGGGGGTACTGGAAACACCATATATTTT. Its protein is CASSGGGTGNTIYF.

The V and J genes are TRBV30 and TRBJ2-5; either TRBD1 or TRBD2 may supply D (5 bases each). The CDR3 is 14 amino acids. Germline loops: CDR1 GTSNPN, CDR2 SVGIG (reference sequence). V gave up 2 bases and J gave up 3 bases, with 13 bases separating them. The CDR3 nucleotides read TGTGCCTGGAGTCCGGGACCCGCGGAAGAGACCCAGTACTTC. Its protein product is CAWSPGPAEETQYF.

The CDR3 here is CASSLLARASNEQFF. The CDR3 region has the DNA TGCGCCAGCAGCTTACTAGCTCGAGCGAGCAATGAGCAGTTCTTC. V is TRBV5-1 and J is TRBJ2-1; D might be TRBD2 (6 bases). This CDR3 region has 15 residues. Germline assignment: CDR1 SGHRS and CDR2 YFSETQ. Trimming removed 2 bases at V and 6 bases at J, with 15 bases between.

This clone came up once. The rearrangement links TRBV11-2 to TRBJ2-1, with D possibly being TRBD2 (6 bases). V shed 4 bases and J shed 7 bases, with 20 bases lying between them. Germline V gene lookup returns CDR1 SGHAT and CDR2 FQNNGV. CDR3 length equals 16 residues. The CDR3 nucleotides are TGTGCCAGCAGCTCCCTTTTTAGCGGAACCTTAAATGAGCAGTTCTTC. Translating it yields CASSSLFSGTLNEQFF.

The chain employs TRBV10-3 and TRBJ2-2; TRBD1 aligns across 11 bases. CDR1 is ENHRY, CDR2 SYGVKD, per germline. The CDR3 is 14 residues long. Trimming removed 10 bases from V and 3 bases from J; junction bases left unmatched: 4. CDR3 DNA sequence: TGTGCCAGTAAGGGACAGGGGGACACCGGGGAGCTGTTTTTT. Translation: CASKGQGDTGELFF.

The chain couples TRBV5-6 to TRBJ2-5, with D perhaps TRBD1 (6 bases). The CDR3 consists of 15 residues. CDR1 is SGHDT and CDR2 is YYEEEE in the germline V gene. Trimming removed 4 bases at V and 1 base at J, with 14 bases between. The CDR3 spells CASSPEDRAQETQYF. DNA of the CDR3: TGTGCCAGCAGCCCGGAGGACAGAGCCCAAGAGACCCAGTACTTC.